This T cell receptor beta chain comes out of a study of blood T cell repertoires in COVID-19 (dated by TCRdb to 2018 to 2021). With respect to the entire study: Collaborator samples came from the United States, Italy and Spain and covered acute and convalescent phases of COVID-19. The prospective study material was composed of cDNA or gDNA derived from T cells, B-cell-depleted T cells, or PBMCs. Subjects who had been exposed to COVID-19, were actively infected with it, or had recovered from it provided the deeply sampled blood TCRbeta repertoires that made up the dataset. The repertoires were released in a freely available public database intended as a resource for research on the immune response to SARS-CoV-2. The samples were drawn from two sources: the first 160 participants of the ongoing ImmuneRACE study, and 1,200 or so subjects contributed by 6 global collaborators. Sample metadata almost always included a de-identified subject ID, COVID-19 status, age in years and sex. Where HLA class I and class II types were available, the types were taken from metadata supplied by the sample provider, not from assay-based typing. The study at large found these results: The quantity of clinical and demographic metadata differed by source and by participant and was supplied without curation.

The immunoSEQ Assay, a bias-controlled multiplex PCR, was used to amplify TCRbeta CDR3 regions from genomic DNA. The study's processing was this. Within the assay, amplification of reference gene primers was used to estimate how many nucleated cells each sample contained. To quantify the absolute abundance of each unique TCRbeta CDR3 rearrangement, sequence reads were collapsed and filtered. For each sample, productive Simpson clonality was calculated by taking the square root of Simpson's diversity index across productive rearrangements. TCRdb obtained this table from immuneACCESS and retained in-frame rearrangements with V and J assigned. These tables miss some clones; where compared with another copy, unresolved V genes account for less than half of the shortfall, and the remainder is unexplained. The V and J calls and the clone size are those of that table, but D and trimming were determined from the DNA. This sample comprises approximately 170,000 clones, approximately 74% of them detected only once. The top ten clones comprise 3% of the sample.

Trimming accounts for 4 bases at V and 5 bases at J, while the number of junction bases matched to no gene is 9. Including the terminal cysteine and phenylalanine, the CDR3 comprises 17 residues. The kept DNA is CDR3 alone, 51 bases in frame from the first base. CDR1 and CDR2 (LGHNA, YNFKEQ) derive from the germline V gene. Comment on this clone: It lacks a known antigen. The sample holds no much larger clone one base away, and base qualities are not on file.

Whole blood was collected in K2EDTA tubes by collaborating institutions according to the institutions' own protocols. Collaborator samples were shipped for TCRbeta analysis as frozen whole blood, isolated PBMCs, or DNA extracted from either sample type. The rearrangement combines TRBV4-2 with TRBJ2-2; TRBD1 aligns with 11 central bases. The sequenced sample consisted of peripheral blood. This TCR came from a woman older than 75 with acute or convalescent COVID-19. The DNA reads TGTGCCAGCAGCCCTGGACAGGGGGCTTTCTTGACCGGGGAGCTGTTTTTT. Its product reads: CASSPGQGAFLTGELFF.